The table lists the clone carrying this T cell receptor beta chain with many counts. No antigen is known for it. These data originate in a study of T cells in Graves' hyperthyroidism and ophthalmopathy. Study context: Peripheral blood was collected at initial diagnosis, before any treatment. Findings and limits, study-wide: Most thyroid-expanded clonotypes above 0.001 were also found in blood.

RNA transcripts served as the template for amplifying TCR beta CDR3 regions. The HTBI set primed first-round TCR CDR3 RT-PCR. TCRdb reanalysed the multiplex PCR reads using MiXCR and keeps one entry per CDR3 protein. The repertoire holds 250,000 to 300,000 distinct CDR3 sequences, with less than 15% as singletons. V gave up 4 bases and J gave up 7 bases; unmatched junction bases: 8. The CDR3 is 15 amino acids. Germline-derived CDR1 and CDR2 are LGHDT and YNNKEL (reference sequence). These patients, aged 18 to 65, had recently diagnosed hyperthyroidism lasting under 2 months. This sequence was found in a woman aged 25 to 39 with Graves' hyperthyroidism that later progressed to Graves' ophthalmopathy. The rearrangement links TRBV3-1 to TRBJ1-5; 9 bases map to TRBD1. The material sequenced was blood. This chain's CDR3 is CASSRGQGVGQPQHF. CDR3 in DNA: TGTGCCAGCAGCCGGGGACAGGGAGTAGGACAGCCCCAGCATTTT.